The rows below give T cell receptor beta chains drawn from one sample of a study of cytomegalovirus exposure and HLA in healthy donors. Produced via immunoSEQ multiplex PCR; TCRdb's table is partial and in-frame only. The sample yields 150,000 to 200,000 clones, 80% to 85% seen once. The material sequenced was PBMCs. The receptors were sampled from a woman in her thirties or forties in good health and CMV-seronegative. Both conserved end residues are part of each CDR3. Each record gives: CDR3 DNA, CDR3 protein, D gene, V gene, clone size, J gene. The D gene is left open where the match is weak. A row's size may be missing; if present it is once, few, many or a size class.

CDR3 DNA: TGTGCCAGCAGCCAAGATATAACAGGGGGCGGTTCACCCCTCCACTTT
CDR3 protein: CASSQDITGGGSPLHF
D gene: TRBD1
V gene: TRBV4-2
clone size: few
J gene: TRBJ1-6

CDR3 DNA: TGCGCCAGCAGCTTGGGCTCCTTAAGACTAGCGGGAGGGTTTGAGGATACGCAGTATTTT
CDR3 protein: CASSLGSLRLAGGFEDTQYF
D gene: TRBD2
V gene: TRBV5-1
clone size: few
J gene: TRBJ2-3

CDR3 DNA: TGTGCCAGCAGCTTGGTCGACTCTCGCACAGATACGCAGTATTTT
CDR3 protein: CASSLVDSRTDTQYF
D gene: NA
V gene: TRBV11-1
clone size: NA
J gene: TRBJ2-3

CDR3 DNA: TGTGCCAGCAGTGGCCAGGTCCGCACTGAAGCTTTCTTT
CDR3 protein: CASSGQVRTEAFF
D gene: NA
V gene: TRBV6-1
clone size: NA
J gene: TRBJ1-1

CDR3 DNA: TGTGCCAGCAGCTTCGGACAGGGAGACGAGCAGTACTTC
CDR3 protein: CASSFGQGDEQYF
D gene: TRBD1
V gene: TRBV7-7
clone size: NA
J gene: TRBJ2-7

CDR3 DNA: TGTGCCAGCAGCATAGTACAGGACGATCTCTCTGGAAACACCATATATTTT
CDR3 protein: CASSIVQDDLSGNTIYF
D gene: NA
V gene: TRBV21-1
clone size: NA
J gene: TRBJ1-3

CDR3 DNA: TGTGCCAGCAGCTTAGCGGGAGAGTTTTGGGAGCAGTTCTTC
CDR3 protein: CASSLAGEFWEQFF
D gene: NA
V gene: TRBV11-3
clone size: NA
J gene: TRBJ2-1

CDR3 DNA: TGTGCCAGCAGTGACGGGACAGGGGGCGTGGGGGCCAACGTCCTGACTTTC
CDR3 protein: CASSDGTGGVGANVLTF
D gene: TRBD1
V gene: TRBV6-1
clone size: NA
J gene: TRBJ2-6

CDR3 DNA: TGTGCCAGTAAAAGGGAACAGGGGAGCAATCAGCCCCAGCATTTT
CDR3 protein: CASKREQGSNQPQHF
D gene: TRBD1
V gene: TRBV19
clone size: NA
J gene: TRBJ1-5

CDR3 DNA: TGTGCCAGCAGCTTAGGCGTTGATCAGCCCCAGCATTTT
CDR3 protein: CASSLGVDQPQHF
D gene: NA
V gene: TRBV7-2
clone size: NA
J gene: TRBJ1-5

CDR3 DNA: TGTGCCAGCAGCTTATGGACAGGGGGAAGGTCTAATGAAAAACTGTTTTTT
CDR3 protein: CASSLWTGGRSNEKLFF
D gene: TRBD1
V gene: TRBV7-9
clone size: many
J gene: TRBJ1-4

CDR3 DNA: TGTGCTAGCAGCTTATCCGGGGAATTAGATGAGCAGTTCTTC
CDR3 protein: CASSLSGELDEQFF
D gene: NA
V gene: TRBV7-7
clone size: NA
J gene: TRBJ2-1

CDR3 DNA: TGCGCCAGCAGCTTCGGGACTAGAATCAATGAGCAGTTCTTC
CDR3 protein: CASSFGTRINEQFF
D gene: TRBD2
V gene: TRBV5-1
clone size: NA
J gene: TRBJ2-1

CDR3 DNA: TGTGCCAGCAGCATACCGGGACTAGCGGGGGGTTCCACAGATACGCAGTATTTT
CDR3 protein: CASSIPGLAGGSTDTQYF
D gene: TRBD2
V gene: TRBV5-4
clone size: NA
J gene: TRBJ2-3

CDR3 DNA: TGTGCCAGCAGTTACTCGACTCCTGACGGGGAGACCCAGTACTTC
CDR3 protein: CASSYSTPDGETQYF
D gene: NA
V gene: TRBV6-6
clone size: once
J gene: TRBJ2-5

CDR3 DNA: TGTGCCAGAAGCTTGGCCGGGAATCAGCCCCAGCATTTT
CDR3 protein: CARSLAGNQPQHF
D gene: NA
V gene: TRBV5-3
clone size: NA
J gene: TRBJ1-5

CDR3 DNA: TGCGCCAGCTTAGCTGAGGGAAGGGAGCAGTTCTTC
CDR3 protein: CASLAEGREQFF
D gene: NA
V gene: TRBV5-1
clone size: NA
J gene: TRBJ2-1

CDR3 DNA: TGTGCCAGCAGCCCCTTGAGCTCCTACAATGAGCAGTTCTTC
CDR3 protein: CASSPLSSYNEQFF
D gene: NA
V gene: TRBV7-9
clone size: NA
J gene: TRBJ2-1

CDR3 DNA: TGTGCCAGCAGCCCCGGGACTAGCGGGGATAGGGAGCAGTACTTC
CDR3 protein: CASSPGTSGDREQYF
D gene: TRBD2
V gene: TRBV5-4
clone size: NA
J gene: TRBJ2-5

CDR3 DNA: TGTGCCCCCTCGGGGACAGCCTTCTATGGCTACACCTTC
CDR3 protein: CAPSGTAFYGYTF
D gene: TRBD1
V gene: TRBV7-2
clone size: once
J gene: TRBJ1-2

CDR3 DNA: TGTGCCAGCAGCCAACAGCTAGCGTCAGATACGCAGTATTTT
CDR3 protein: CASSQQLASDTQYF
D gene: NA
V gene: TRBV14
clone size: NA
J gene: TRBJ2-3

CDR3 DNA: TGCAGTGCTAGAGAACAGTCCCTCCACTTT
CDR3 protein: CSAREQSLHF
D gene: NA
V gene: TRBV20-1
clone size: NA
J gene: TRBJ1-6

CDR3 DNA: TGTGCCAGCAGCCCCCTAGGCAGGGACACCGGGGAGCTGTTTTTT
CDR3 protein: CASSPLGRDTGELFF
D gene: NA
V gene: TRBV4-2
clone size: NA
J gene: TRBJ2-2

CDR3 DNA: TGTGCCAGCAGAACGACAGGTCGGGCTGAAGCTTTCTTT
CDR3 protein: CASRTTGRAEAFF
D gene: NA
V gene: TRBV27
clone size: NA
J gene: TRBJ1-1

CDR3 DNA: TGCGCCAGCAGCCGAACGGAAGGGGGCAGAAGTGGCTACACCTTC
CDR3 protein: CASSRTEGGRSGYTF
D gene: TRBD1
V gene: TRBV4-3
clone size: NA
J gene: TRBJ1-2

CDR3 DNA: TGTGCCAGCAGCTTGGGCCCGGGGGAGAGGCAGTACTTC
CDR3 protein: CASSLGPGERQYF
D gene: NA
V gene: TRBV5-4
clone size: NA
J gene: TRBJ2-7

CDR3 DNA: TGCGCCAGCAGCCCTTCGGGGATTGGTGGTCAGCCCCAGCATTTT
CDR3 protein: CASSPSGIGGQPQHF
D gene: NA
V gene: TRBV5-1
clone size: NA
J gene: TRBJ1-5

CDR3 DNA: TGCGCCAGCAGCTTGAGAAGCGGGATGGAAGAGACCCAGTACTTC
CDR3 protein: CASSLRSGMEETQYF
D gene: TRBD2
V gene: TRBV5-1
clone size: NA
J gene: TRBJ2-5

CDR3 DNA: TGCGCCAGCAGCTTGGGGACAGACACTGAAGCTTTCTTT
CDR3 protein: CASSLGTDTEAFF
D gene: NA
V gene: TRBV5-1
clone size: few
J gene: TRBJ1-1

CDR3 DNA: TGTGCCAGCTCCCGCCTAGCGGGAGGGACCTACAATGAGCAGTTCTTC
CDR3 protein: CASSRLAGGTYNEQFF
D gene: TRBD2
V gene: TRBV18
clone size: NA
J gene: TRBJ2-1

CDR3 DNA: TGTGCCAGCAGCTTTAACAGGGATTCTGGAAACACCATATATTTT
CDR3 protein: CASSFNRDSGNTIYF
D gene: NA
V gene: TRBV7-2
clone size: NA
J gene: TRBJ1-3

CDR3 DNA: TGTGCCAGCAGCTTGGGTGTGAACGCCAGGGGGACCCAGTACTTC
CDR3 protein: CASSLGVNARGTQYF
D gene: NA
V gene: TRBV7-2
clone size: NA
J gene: TRBJ2-5

CDR3 DNA: TGTGCCAGCAGCTTAGGCTTCCTCGGGGAGCAGTTCTTC
CDR3 protein: CASSLGFLGEQFF
D gene: NA
V gene: TRBV11-2
clone size: few
J gene: TRBJ2-1

CDR3 DNA: TGTGCCAGCACTCCAACAGGGGGCAGCCAGCCCCAGCATTTT
CDR3 protein: CASTPTGGSQPQHF
D gene: TRBD1
V gene: TRBV28
clone size: NA
J gene: TRBJ1-5

CDR3 DNA: TGTGCCAGCAGCTCCCGGGGGGGCTCCTACGAGCAGTACTTC
CDR3 protein: CASSSRGGSYEQYF
D gene: TRBD2
V gene: TRBV5-6
clone size: once
J gene: TRBJ2-7

CDR3 DNA: TGCGCCAGCAGCCAAGATCGGACTAGGAGCAATGAGCAGTTCTTC
CDR3 protein: CASSQDRTRSNEQFF
D gene: TRBD2
V gene: TRBV4-3
clone size: NA
J gene: TRBJ2-1

CDR3 DNA: TGTGCCAGCAGCCCAGCAGGGGTACGGGGTAATGAAAAACTGTTTTTT
CDR3 protein: CASSPAGVRGNEKLFF
D gene: NA
V gene: TRBV9
clone size: NA
J gene: TRBJ1-4

CDR3 DNA: TGTGCCAGCAGCGCAGACAGGGATGGCTACACCTTC
CDR3 protein: CASSADRDGYTF
D gene: TRBD1
V gene: TRBV9
clone size: NA
J gene: TRBJ1-2

CDR3 DNA: TGTGCCAGCAGTTACGAGTGGTTGGTCAATGAGCAGTTCTTC
CDR3 protein: CASSYEWLVNEQFF
D gene: NA
V gene: TRBV6-6
clone size: NA
J gene: TRBJ2-1

CDR3 DNA: TGTGCCAGCTCACCATTGCAGAGGGCCGACACTGAAGCTTTCTTT
CDR3 protein: CASSPLQRADTEAFF
D gene: NA
V gene: TRBV18
clone size: NA
J gene: TRBJ1-1

CDR3 DNA: TGTGCCAGCAGTTTATGGGGGACTAGCAGTAAGTGGGAGACCCAGTACTTC
CDR3 protein: CASSLWGTSSKWETQYF
D gene: TRBD2
V gene: TRBV28
clone size: NA
J gene: TRBJ2-5

CDR3 DNA: TGTGCCATCAGTGTCGTGGGCTATGAGCAGTTCTTC
CDR3 protein: CAISVVGYEQFF
D gene: NA
V gene: TRBV10-3
clone size: NA
J gene: TRBJ2-1